Included here is one T cell receptor beta chain sequence, with context. Its antigen is unidentified. The template was RNA from unsorted bulk tissue. This entry belongs to a study of tumor and adjacent non-tumor tissue in lung cancer. This CDR3 is 16 amino acids long. Germline V lookup: CDR1 MNHEY, CDR2 SVGAGI. Study-wide results and limits: Tumor tissue had significantly higher TCR diversity than normal lung.

The library came from three nested PCR rounds adapted from ARM-PCR protocols. TCRdb called the multiplex PCR reads again in MiXCR, with one record for every CDR3 protein. The data show some 74,000 distinct CDR3 sequences, 72% seen once. Sequenced input: lung tumor tissue. The source is a woman aged 40 to 49 with non-small cell lung cancer. This chain uses TRBV6-5 with TRBJ1-1, with 8 bases identical to TRBD1. The CDR3, as DNA: TGTTCTAGCAGTCAAAACTTAGGACAGGGTGGGAGTGAAGCTTTCTTT. It translates to CSSSQNLGQGGSEAFF.